What follows are 3 T cell receptor beta chains derived from one specimen sequenced in a study of T cell clonality in common variable immunodeficiency. The assay was immunoSEQ multiplex PCR, and TCRdb's table has in-frame clones only and misses some. Singletons are absent from the sample, which has roughly 50,000 clones. Material for sequencing was peripheral blood mononuclear cells. The receptors originated from a person between 18 and 75 years old in good health.

This clone was detected ten times or more. The read falls 3 residues short of the CDR3 end, and the missing part is taken from the germline J gene. The genes are TRBV6-2 or TRBV6-3 and TRBJ2-7; 8 positions agree with TRBD1. The germline gives CDR1 MNHEY, CDR2 SVGEGT. With V trimmed by 5 bases and J by 6 bases, 12 bases remained unmatched. The CDR3 runs to 15 residues. The CDR3 is CASSIPGQGLPEQYF. Incomplete CDR3 DNA: TGTGCCAGCAGTATCCCCGGACAGGGCCTCCCCGAG.

Regarding this clone: The read ends 3 residues shy of where the CDR3 ends; the end is completed using the germline J gene. This chain uses TRBV5-1 with TRBJ2-1; maybe TRBD1 (5 bases). The V end lost 0 bases, the J end lost 9 bases, and 16 bases lay between the germline ends. CDR3 length: 15 residues. The germline V gene encodes CDR1 SGHRS and CDR2 YFSETQ. This CDR3 is CASSLEGYPSSEQFF. Incomplete CDR3 DNA: TGCGCCAGCAGCTTGGAGGGGTATCCATCGAGTGAG.

This clone was seen ten or more times. The missing CDR3 end, 3 residues past where the read stops, is filled in from the germline J gene. The J gene is TRBJ2-6, the V gene TRBV4-2; D is unclear. This CDR3 comprises 16 residues. Germline loops: CDR1 LGHNA, CDR2 YNFKEQ. The V gene lost 6 bases and the J gene lost 0 bases, with 12 bases spanning the gap. CDR3 sequence: CASSATDHSGANVLTF. Partial CDR3 DNA: TGTGCCAGCAGTGCAACAGACCACTCTGGGGCCAACGTC.